These 27 T cell receptor beta chains were sequenced from one sample in a study of beta chain features in type 1 diabetes. The sequenced template was cDNA made from the entire isolated RNA. The repertoire was sequenced with immunoSEQ multiplex PCR; TCRdb's copy has only in-frame clones and lacks some. This sample yields 250,000 to 300,000 clones, of which less than 30% are seen a single time; around 0.012% belongs to the top ten. The study's findings and limits: All four CD4+ subsets of Type 1 diabetes patients contained TCRB CDR3s that were moderately but significantly shorter.

These receptors are not linked to any known antigen. The sequenced sample was naive CD4+ T cells from blood. All receptors come from a woman under 40 with type 1 diabetes.

This clone was found a few times. V usage is TRBV4-1 and J usage is TRBJ2-7; TRBD1 matches 8 bases. The CDR3 runs 15 residues. The junction had 8 bases not matched to a gene; V was cut back by 3 bases and J by 4 bases. The germline V gene encodes CDR1 MGHRA and CDR2 YSYEKL. CDR3 sequence (DNA): TGCGCCAGCAGCCAGGCTCCGGGACAGGAGTACGAGCAGTACTTC. It encodes CASSQAPGQEYEQYF.

V and J are TRBV15 and TRBJ1-5; a weak D match, TRBD1 (6 bases). Between the trimmed V and J ends, which lost 5 bases and 6 bases, there was a span of 14 bases. Germline CDR1 is LNHNV and CDR2 is YYDKDF (reference sequence). CDR3 length: 14 amino acids. CDR3 in amino acids: CATSRKGVGQPQHF. CDR3 DNA: TGTGCCACCAGCCGAAAGGGGGTTGGTCAGCCCCAGCATTTT.

The chain has TRBV4-1 and TRBJ2-1; D is perhaps TRBD2 (5 bases). The V end was cut by 3 bases, the J end by 0 bases, with 12 bases between. The length of the CDR3 is 16 residues. Germline V lookup: CDR1 MGHRA, CDR2 YSYEKL. CDR3 protein: CASSQRTESSYNEQFF. In DNA form, the CDR3 reads TGCGCCAGCAGCCAGAGGACTGAGTCCTCCTACAATGAGCAGTTCTTC.

CDR3: CASSLIKRSEQFF. The CDR3 nucleotides read TGTGCCAGCAGCCTAATAAAAAGGAGTGAGCAGTTCTTC. This chain joins TRBV7-9 and TRBJ2-1; D unresolved. Germline V lookup: CDR1 SEHNR, CDR2 FQNEAQ (reference sequence). The CDR3 spans 13 residues. The ends were cut back, 5 bases at V and 9 bases at J, with 14 bases in the middle.

V is TRBV28 and J is TRBJ2-7; D possibly corresponds to TRBD2 (6 bases). The CDR3 extends over 13 amino acids. Germline V gives CDR1 MDHEN, CDR2 SYDVKM. V was cut by 6 bases and J by 4 bases, with 13 bases left in between. CDR3 region: CASSLGLYYEQYF. CDR3 in DNA: TGTGCCAGCAGCCTGGGACTTTATTACGAGCAGTACTTC. The variable domain in full, with the rest retrieved from reference TRBV28 and TRBJ2-7, is DVKVTQSSRYLVKRTGEKVFLECVQDMDHENMFWYRQDPGLGLRLIYFSYDVKMKEKGDIPEGYSVSREKKERFSLILESASTNQTSMYLCASSLGLYYEQYFGPGTRLTVT.

The sample holds a few counts of this clone. The chain recombines TRBV6-6 with TRBJ2-7; tentatively, D is TRBD2 (5 bases). CDR3 size: 11 residues. With 7 bases removed from V and 6 bases from J, the gap between germline ends came to 10 bases. The germline V gene encodes CDR1 MNHNY and CDR2 SVGAGI (reference sequence). The CDR3 loop reads CASTWRSEQYF. CDR3 coding DNA: TGTGCCAGCACCTGGAGGAGCGAGCAGTACTTC.

The sample holds a few counts of this clone. The gene calls are TRBV5-6 and TRBJ1-5, with D tentatively TRBD1 (6 bases). The V gene lost 4 bases and the J gene lost 7 bases, with 18 bases spanning the gap. Germline loops: CDR1 SGHDT, CDR2 YYEEEE. The CDR3 loop spans 15 amino acids. The CDR3 protein is CASSTTTGWEQPQHF. In nucleotides, the CDR3 is TGTGCCAGCAGCACTACTACAGGGTGGGAGCAGCCCCAGCATTTT.

The chain links TRBV30 to TRBJ2-1; tentatively, D is TRBD1 (5 bases). Trimming stripped 1 base from V and 0 bases from J, with 7 bases between. Germline CDR1 is GTSNPN and CDR2 is SVGIG (reference sequence). The CDR3 extends over 14 amino acids. The chain's CDR3 is CAWSGQLSYNEQFF. The CDR3 bases are TGTGCCTGGAGTGGACAGCTCTCCTACAATGAGCAGTTCTTC. The variable domain in full, completed from reference TRBV30 and TRBJ2-1, reads SQTIHQWPATLVQPVGSPLSLECTVEGTSNPNLYWYRQAAGRGLQLLFYSVGIGQISSEVPQNLSASRPQDRQFILSSKKLLLSDSGFYLCAWSGQLSYNEQFFGPGTRLTVL.

This clone was observed a few times. The chain links TRBV5-1 to TRBJ1-1; 7 positions agree with TRBD1. The CDR3 length is 15 residues. The V gene's germline CDR1 is SGHRS and CDR2 YFSETQ. Unmatched junction bases numbered 13, after V lost 4 bases and J lost 7 bases. CDR3 region: CASSTGQSGFGEAFF. CDR3 coding DNA: TGCGCCAGCAGCACGGGACAGTCCGGGTTTGGTGAAGCTTTCTTT.

In the case of this clone: Other nucleotide sequences in the sample specify the same CDR3. The rearrangement links TRBV18 to TRBJ2-7, with 11 nucleotides matching TRBD2. Trimming took 3 bases from V and 3 from J; bases not matched to a gene: 1. This CDR3 region has 14 residues. Germline V gene lookup returns CDR1 KGHSH and CDR2 LQKENI. The CDR3 nucleotides are TGTGCCAGCTCACCGGGGACTAGCGGCTACGAGCAGTACTTC. This translates into CASSPGTSGYEQYF.

This clone was seen a few times. V gene TRBV30 combines with J gene TRBJ1-1; unclear D gene. V was shortened by 2 bases and J by 6 bases, with 7 bases between the two germline ends. From germline, CDR1 is GTSNPN and CDR2 SVGIG (reference sequence). CDR3 length: 11 amino acids. The CDR3 protein is CAWSSSAEAFF. CDR3 in DNA: TGTGCCTGGAGTTCCTCCGCTGAAGCTTTCTTT.

The sample holds a few counts of this clone. This chain uses TRBV6-4 with TRBJ2-1, with 10 bases lining up with TRBD2. The CDR3 covers 17 residues. In germline, CDR1 is MRHNA, CDR2 SNTAGT. The trim removed 2 bases at V and 1 base at J, leaving 5 bases unmatched. CDR3: CASSDGASGSSYNEQFF. The CDR3 DNA follows: TGTGCCAGCAGTGACGGGGCTAGCGGGAGTTCCTACAATGAGCAGTTCTTC.

This clone was recorded a few times. The V and J genes are TRBV23-1 and TRBJ2-7; 8 bases fit TRBD1. TRBV23-1 is known as an ORF, though its function is uncertain. The CDR3 loop spans 16 amino acids. V lost 0 bases to trimming and J lost 4 bases; unmatched junction nucleotides: 8. The CDR3 is CASSQSGAGGAYEQYF. The CDR3 DNA is TGCGCCAGCAGTCAATCCGGAGCAGGGGGCGCTTACGAGCAGTACTTC.

V usage is TRBV5-1 and J usage is TRBJ2-1; 10 bases fit TRBD2. The V gene's germline CDR1 is SGHRS and CDR2 YFSETQ. The CDR3 contains 15 residues. Trimming removed 0 bases from V and 4 bases from J; junction bases left unmatched: 1. CDR3 loop: CASSLVLAGYNEQFF. CDR3 nucleotide sequence: TGCGCCAGCAGCTTGGTACTAGCGGGGTACAATGAGCAGTTCTTC.

The rearrangement joins TRBV19 to TRBJ2-7; TRBD2 is a possible D gene (5 bases). The V and J ends lost 7 bases and 0 bases respectively, with 10 bases between them. The length of the CDR3 is 13 residues. Germline V gives CDR1 LNHDA, CDR2 SQIVND (reference sequence). CDR3 bases: TGTGCCAGTACGAGGGCCGACTCCTACGAGCAGTACTTC. Translating gives CASTRADSYEQYF.

CDR3 protein: CASTHLPGAAMGQPQHF. CDR3 DNA sequence: TGTGCCAGCACACACCTACCGGGAGCCGCAATGGGTCAGCCCCAGCATTTT. This chain links TRBV28 with TRBJ1-5; D gene ambiguous. Trimming removed 7 bases at V and 6 bases at J, with 25 bases between. There are 17 residues in the CDR3. Germline values: CDR1 MDHEN, CDR2 SYDVKM.

This clone was counted between two and nine times. This chain connects TRBV9 to TRBJ1-1; D possibly corresponds to TRBD1 (6 bases). The CDR3 runs 15 residues. V was clipped by 5 bases and J by 1 base, with 15 bases between them. In germline, CDR1 is SGDLS, CDR2 YYNGEE. CDR3 DNA sequence: TGTGCCAGCAGTTCACAGGGCTCTTGGAACACTGAAGCTTTCTTT. Encoded protein: CASSSQGSWNTEAFF.

The J gene is TRBJ2-1, the V gene TRBV5-1; no reliable D call. The V end lost 5 bases, the J end lost 4 bases, and 16 bases lay between the germline ends. The CDR3 length is 15 residues. Looked up from germline, CDR1 is SGHRS and CDR2 is YFSETQ. DNA of the CDR3: TGCGCCAGCAGGGAAGGCGGAGCGTCATACAATGAGCAGTTCTTC. This translates into CASREGGASYNEQFF.

This clone was counted a few times. V is TRBV6-6 and J is TRBJ2-2, with a weak D call TRBD2 (6 bases). The CDR3 contains 14 residues. Germline V lookup: CDR1 MNHNY, CDR2 SVGAGI (reference sequence). V lost 1 base and J 8 bases, leaving 11 bases between the germline ends. The CDR3 nucleotides are TGTGCCAGCAGTTACTTCCGGGGGACTGGGGAGCTGTTTTTT. Its protein product is CASSYFRGTGELFF.

This clone was observed a few times. The J gene is TRBJ1-5, the V gene TRBV25-1, with 8 nucleotides matching TRBD1. The CDR3 covers 14 residues. Trimming removed 2 bases from V and 6 bases from J; junction bases left unmatched: 3. Germline V gene data show CDR1 as MGHDK and CDR2 as SYGVNS. CDR3: CASSEAGGSQPQHF. CDR3 bases: TGTGCCAGCAGTGAAGCAGGGGGCAGTCAGCCCCAGCATTTT.

J is TRBJ2-2 and V is TRBV25-1, with D unclear. Trimming removed 3 bases from V and 3 bases from J, with 5 bases in between. The V gene's germline CDR1 is MGHDK and CDR2 SYGVNS. The CDR3 contains 13 residues. The CDR3 nucleotides are TGTGCCAGCAGTGACCCTTACACCGGGGAGCTGTTTTTT. Its translation is CASSDPYTGELFF. Drawing the rest from reference TRBV25-1 and TRBJ2-2, the complete variable domain is EADIYQTPRYLVIGTGKKITLECSQTMGHDKMYWYQQDPGMELHLIHYSYGVNSTEKGDLSSESTVSRIRTEHFPLTLESARPSHTSQYLCASSDPYTGELFFGEGSRLTVL.

The CDR3 here is CASSLSPGLAVYNEQFF. In DNA form, the CDR3 reads TGTGCCAGCAGTTTATCTCCCGGACTAGCGGTTTACAATGAGCAGTTCTTC. The chain carries TRBV28 and TRBJ2-1; 10 nucleotides line up with TRBD2. V trimming: 1 base; J trimming: 4 bases; junction bases outside the gene matches: 7. Germline values: CDR1 MDHEN, CDR2 SYDVKM. This CDR3 has 17 residues.

The rearrangement uses TRBV5-4 and TRBJ2-1; D is undetermined. The V gene lost 4 bases and the J gene lost 6 bases, with 11 bases spanning the gap. This CDR3 has 13 residues. Germline values: CDR1 SGHNT, CDR2 YYREEE (reference sequence). DNA of the CDR3: TGTGCCAGCAGCCTGCAGGTAGGCAATGAGCAGTTCTTC. The encoded protein is CASSLQVGNEQFF.

This chain connects TRBV4-1 to TRBJ2-1, with 7 bases lining up with TRBD2. The V gene end was trimmed by 0 bases and the J gene end by 0 bases; junction bases not matched to a gene: 8. Germline V CDR1 and CDR2: MGHRA, YSYEKL. The CDR3 is made up of 18 amino acids. The CDR3 protein is CASSQDGRTSVSYNEQFF. CDR3 DNA sequence: TGCGCCAGCAGCCAAGATGGCCGCACTAGCGTCTCCTACAATGAGCAGTTCTTC.

This clone was detected a few times. This CDR3 reads CASSVSLLAGGRSEQFF. CDR3 in DNA: TGTGCCAGCAGCGTTTCCTTACTAGCGGGAGGTCGTAGTGAGCAGTTCTTC. J is TRBJ2-1 and V is TRBV9; 12 bases match TRBD2. CDR1 SGDLS and CDR2 YYNGEE come from the germline V gene. The V and J ends lost 2 bases and 9 bases, in that order; junction bases with no gene match: 12. CDR3 size: 17 residues.

V and J are TRBV28 and TRBJ1-4; TRBD1 aligns across 7 bases. CDR3 length: 14 residues. CDR1 and CDR2 (germline): MDHEN, SYDVKM. V shed 4 bases, J shed 5 bases, and the junction held 4 bases outside the gene matches. CDR3 sequence: CASSSPQGNEKLFF. For the CDR3, the DNA is TGTGCCAGCAGTTCCCCACAGGGGAATGAAAAACTGTTTTTT.

This clone was counted between two and nine times. This chain links TRBV7-9 with TRBJ1-1, with 8 bases aligning to TRBD1. The germline V gene has CDR1 SEHNR and CDR2 FQNEAQ (reference sequence). The length of the CDR3 is 14 residues. With V trimmed by 3 bases and J by 3 bases, 3 bases remained unmatched. The CDR3 region has the DNA TGTGCCAGCAGCTTCACAGGGGGGTACACTGAAGCTTTCTTT. Its translation is CASSFTGGYTEAFF.